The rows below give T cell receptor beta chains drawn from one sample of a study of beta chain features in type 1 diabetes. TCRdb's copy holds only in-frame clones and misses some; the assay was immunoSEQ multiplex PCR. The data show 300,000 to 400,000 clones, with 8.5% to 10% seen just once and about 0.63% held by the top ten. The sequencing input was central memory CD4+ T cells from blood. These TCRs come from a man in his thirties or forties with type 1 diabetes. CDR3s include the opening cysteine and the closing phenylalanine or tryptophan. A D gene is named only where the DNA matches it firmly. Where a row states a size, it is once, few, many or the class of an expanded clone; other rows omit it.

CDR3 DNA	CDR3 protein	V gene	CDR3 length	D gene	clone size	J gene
TGTGCCAGCACCTTCCCGGGCGGGGGGCTTGGGGCCAACGTCCTGACTTTC	CASTFPGGGLGANVLTF	TRBV28	17	TRBD2	NA	TRBJ2-6
TGTGCCTGGAGTCTCCAGGGGGATGGAAACACCATATATTTT	CAWSLQGDGNTIYF	TRBV30	14	TRBD1	NA	TRBJ1-3
TGTGCCAGCAGTTTCCGACAGGGGTCGACTAGCGGGAGACGGGAGACCCAGTACTTC	CASSFRQGSTSGRRETQYF	TRBV28	19	TRBD2	NA	TRBJ2-5
TGTGCCAGCAGAAATACCGGGGCCGACACCGGGGAGCTGTTTTTT	CASRNTGADTGELFF	TRBV11-2	15	NA	few	TRBJ2-2
TGCGCCAGCAGCCCACCCCCCCCGAGGACTAGCGGGAGATCCTTCTACGAGCAGTACTTC	CASSPPPPRTSGRSFYEQYF	TRBV4-1	20	TRBD2	NA	TRBJ2-7
TGTGCCAGCTCACCATTATCTTCGCAGAGGGCTTACGAGCAGTACTTC	CASSPLSSQRAYEQYF	TRBV18	16	NA	few	TRBJ2-7
TGTGCCATCACCCGGGGGGTAGCGGGAGTGACAGATACGCAGTATTTT	CAITRGVAGVTDTQYF	TRBV10-3	16	TRBD2	few	TRBJ2-3
TGTGCCAGCAGTTTATCGTGGGGCGGGAGGGCTTTCTTT	CASSLSWGGRAFF	TRBV27	13	NA	few	TRBJ1-1
TGTGCCAGCAGCGACAAACCGGGACAGGGAAGCACAGATACGCAGTATTTT	CASSDKPGQGSTDTQYF	TRBV9	17	TRBD1	NA	TRBJ2-3
TGTGCCAGCAAAGGACACTTGAACACTGAAGCTTTCTTT	CASKGHLNTEAFF	TRBV6-6	13	NA	few	TRBJ1-1
TGTGCCAGCAGTCCACAGGGTCTACAAGAGACCCAGTACTTC	CASSPQGLQETQYF	TRBV28	14	NA	NA	TRBJ2-5
TGTGCCACCGCAAGGACTAGCGGGAGACATGAGCAGTTCTTC	CATARTSGRHEQFF	TRBV15	14	TRBD2	few	TRBJ2-1
TGTGCCAGCAGTGGTCCCGGGACAGGGTCTTTGGACGGTGAGCAGTTCTTC	CASSGPGTGSLDGEQFF	TRBV28	17	TRBD1	many	TRBJ2-1
TGTGCCAGCAGTTTAGGGGGGGGCGAGCAGTACTTC	CASSLGGGEQYF	TRBV28	12	TRBD2	NA	TRBJ2-7
TGTGCCAGCACCAAGGGCGGGACAGATACGCAGTATTTT	CASTKGGTDTQYF	TRBV11-2	13	NA	few	TRBJ2-3
TGTGCCAGCAAGTTTGCGGGAGCGGGCAATGAGCAGTTCTTC	CASKFAGAGNEQFF	TRBV28	14	TRBD2	NA	TRBJ2-1
TGTGCCAGCAGGAGACTAGCCCGAGAGACCCAGTACTTC	CASRRLARETQYF	TRBV11-2	13	TRBD2	few	TRBJ2-5
TGCGCCAGCAGCTTGTACACGGGTTCTGGGGCCAACGTCCTGACTTTC	CASSLYTGSGANVLTF	TRBV5-1	16	NA	few	TRBJ2-6
TGTGCCAGCAGCTCGGGACAGGGGGTCTCGGAAAAACTGTTTTTT	CASSSGQGVSEKLFF	TRBV7-2	15	TRBD1	few	TRBJ1-4
TGTGCCAGCAGCCAAGATATAACAGGGGGGCATGGCTACACCTTC	CASSQDITGGHGYTF	TRBV4-2	15	TRBD1	many	TRBJ1-2
TGTGCCAGCAGTTCCTTAGCGGGAGCGGCCTACAATGAGCAGTTCTTC	CASSSLAGAAYNEQFF	TRBV27	16	TRBD2	few	TRBJ2-1
TGTGCCAGCAGTTCTCACGGGACAGGGATCTACGAGCAGTACTTC	CASSSHGTGIYEQYF	TRBV6-6	15	TRBD1	NA	TRBJ2-7
TGTGCCAGCAGCCCTTCGGGGACAGGGGGCGCGGATACGCAGTATTTT	CASSPSGTGGADTQYF	TRBV5-4	16	TRBD1	few	TRBJ2-3
TGCAGTGCCACTCGCGTGGGGGGGCCTTTCTTT	CSATRVGGPFF	TRBV20-1	11	NA	few	TRBJ1-1
TGTGCCATCAGTGACGGCGGGAGGGCCGGCAGCGAGCAGTACTTC	CAISDGGRAGSEQYF	TRBV10-3	15	TRBD2	many	TRBJ2-7
TGTGCCAGCAGCCGGACTAGCGGGAGAAACAATGAGCAGTTCTTC	CASSRTSGRNNEQFF	TRBV7-9	15	TRBD2	NA	TRBJ2-1
TGTGCCAGCAGAAATCCTCCGGACACCATATATTTT	CASRNPPDTIYF	TRBV28	12	NA	many	TRBJ1-3
TGTGCCAGCAGCTTAGATGGGGCAGGGGGGAATGGCTACACCTTC	CASSLDGAGGNGYTF	TRBV11-2	15	TRBD1	NA	TRBJ1-2
TGCACCAGCAGCCAAGATATGGGAGAGACCCAGTACTTC	CTSSQDMGETQYF	TRBV1	13	NA	NA	TRBJ2-5
TGTGCCAGCAATGTCCACGAGCAGTACTTC	CASNVHEQYF	TRBV27	10	NA	NA	TRBJ2-7
TGTGCCAGCAGTTTACAACTTAGCTCCTACAATGAGCAGTTCTTC	CASSLQLSSYNEQFF	TRBV27	15	NA	NA	TRBJ2-1
TGTGCCAGCAGTAGGCTAGCGGGAGAGACCGGGGAGCTGTTTTTT	CASSRLAGETGELFF	TRBV2	15	TRBD2	few	TRBJ2-2
TGTGCCAGCAGCTTAGTGACGGGAGCCGGCAATGAGCAGTTCTTC	CASSLVTGAGNEQFF	TRBV7-9	15	NA	NA	TRBJ2-1
TGTGCCAGCAGTCGGACAGGGAGGGGTGAAAAACTGTTTTTT	CASSRTGRGEKLFF	TRBV6-5	14	TRBD1	few	TRBJ1-4
TGTGCCAGCAGTTTATCTCTAGGACAGGGGAAGGGCTACACCTTC	CASSLSLGQGKGYTF	TRBV27	15	TRBD1	NA	TRBJ1-2
TGTGCCAGCAGCTTCGGGCCGGAGGGTGGCTACACCTTC	CASSFGPEGGYTF	TRBV7-2	13	NA	NA	TRBJ1-2
TGTGCCAGCAGTACCGGGAACCACAATGAGCAGTTCTTC	CASSTGNHNEQFF	TRBV5-4	13	NA	few	TRBJ2-1
TGTGCCAGCAGCCTCACTCCGGGACAGAATAATTCACCCCTCCACTTT	CASSLTPGQNNSPLHF	TRBV4-2	16	TRBD1	few	TRBJ1-6
TGTGCCAGCAGCTGGAGGTGGGGGCGCGAAGAGACCCAGTACTTC	CASSWRWGREETQYF	TRBV7-9	15	NA	NA	TRBJ2-5
TGCGCCAGCAGTGTTCGGGGCACCCCGGGGGAGACCCAGTACTTC	CASSVRGTPGETQYF	TRBV10-2	15	NA	few	TRBJ2-5
TGTGCTAGTGGACGCGGGGACGGACAAGAGACCCAGTACTTC	CASGRGDGQETQYF	TRBV12-5	14	NA	NA	TRBJ2-5
TGCGCCAGCAGCCAACTCACAGGGGGCACAGATACGCAGTATTTT	CASSQLTGGTDTQYF	TRBV5-1	15	TRBD1	once	TRBJ2-3
TGTGCCAGCAGCTTAGACCGGGGGTCCGAGCAGTACTTC	CASSLDRGSEQYF	TRBV5-4	13	NA	NA	TRBJ2-7
TGTGCCAGCAGTCAGGGCTACTACGAGCAGTACTTC	CASSQGYYEQYF	TRBV6-6	12	NA	many	TRBJ2-7
TGTGCCAGCAGGTGGGACTGGAACACCGGGGAGCTGTTTTTT	CASRWDWNTGELFF	TRBV11-2	14	NA	NA	TRBJ2-2
TGTGCCAGCAGCTCTACGACCTTGAGTCTTAACACCGGGGAGCTGTTTTTT	CASSSTTLSLNTGELFF	TRBV5-4	17	NA	NA	TRBJ2-2
TGTGCCACCCCACTCGACGGGTACTCCTACAATGAGCAGTTCTTC	CATPLDGYSYNEQFF	TRBV6-1	15	NA	NA	TRBJ2-1
TGTGCCAGTAGTATCTCTCACGGACCAGCGACAGATACGCAGTATTTT	CASSISHGPATDTQYF	TRBV19	16	NA	few	TRBJ2-3
TGCGCCAGCAGCCAAGGATTCAGGGACAATCAGCCCCAGCATTTT	CASSQGFRDNQPQHF	TRBV4-1	15	NA	NA	TRBJ1-5
TGTGCCAGCAGTGGGATGGGACAGGGAGGTGAGACCCAGTACTTC	CASSGMGQGGETQYF	TRBV2	15	TRBD1	NA	TRBJ2-5
TGTGCCAGCAGTGAAAGTACGGGCATCTATGGCTACACCTTC	CASSESTGIYGYTF	TRBV2	14	NA	NA	TRBJ1-2
TGCGCCAGCGGGGATCGGGACAGCCTCTTCTCTGGGGCCAACGTCCTGACTTTC	CASGDRDSLFSGANVLTF	TRBV10-2	18	TRBD1	NA	TRBJ2-6
TGCGCCAGCAGCTTGGAGGGGACTAGCGGGGGAGGTCAAGAGACCCAGTACTTC	CASSLEGTSGGGQETQYF	TRBV5-1	18	TRBD2	NA	TRBJ2-5
TGTGCCGTTGGAGGGGAGGGGGCAAGTACGAGCACCTTC	CAVGGEGASTSTF	TRBV30	13	TRBD1	few	TRBJ1-2
TGTGCCAGCAGCCAAGGACGGGGTGTGGCCAAAAACATTCAGTACTTC	CASSQGRGVAKNIQYF	TRBV14	16	NA	few	TRBJ2-4
TGCGCCAGCAGCTTAGGGCAGGAAGATCAGTATTTT	CASSLGQEDQYF	TRBV5-1	12	NA	NA	TRBJ2-3
TGTGCCAGCAGCCTTGTGAGAAGTGGGGCCAACGTCCTGACTTTC	CASSLVRSGANVLTF	TRBV7-3	15	NA	NA	TRBJ2-6